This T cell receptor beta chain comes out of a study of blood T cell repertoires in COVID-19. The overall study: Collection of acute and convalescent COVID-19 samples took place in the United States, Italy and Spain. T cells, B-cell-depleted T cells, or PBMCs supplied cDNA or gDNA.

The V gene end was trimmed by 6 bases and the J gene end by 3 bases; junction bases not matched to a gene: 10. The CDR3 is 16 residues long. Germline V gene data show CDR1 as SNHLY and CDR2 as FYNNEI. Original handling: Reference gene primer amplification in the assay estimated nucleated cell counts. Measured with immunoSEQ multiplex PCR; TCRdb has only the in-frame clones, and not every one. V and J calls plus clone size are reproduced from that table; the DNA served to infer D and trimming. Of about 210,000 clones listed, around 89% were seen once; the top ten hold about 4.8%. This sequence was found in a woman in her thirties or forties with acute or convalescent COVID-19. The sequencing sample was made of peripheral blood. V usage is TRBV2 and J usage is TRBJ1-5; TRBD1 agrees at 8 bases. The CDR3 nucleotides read TGTGCCAGCAGGCGGAGGGCAGGGGGCAACAATCAGCCCCAGCATTTT. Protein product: CASRRRAGGNNQPQHF.